This T cell receptor beta chain appears in the sequencing data of a study of post-analysis software for immune sequencing data. Whole-study findings and limits: Patients showed TRBV5-6, TRBV5-1 and TRBV20-1 among five TRBV segments more frequent than in controls. Among multiple sclerosis patients, normalized Chao1 diversity was significantly below that of controls.

Included in the TCR beta cDNA libraries were unique molecular identifiers. TCRdb reprocessed the PCR reads with MiXCR, giving one entry per CDR3 protein. The sample carries roughly 700,000 distinct CDR3 sequences, about 27% recorded once. V shed 4 bases and J shed 2 bases, with 12 bases lying between them. Germline CDR1 and CDR2: SGHRS and YFSETQ. The CDR3 covers 14 residues. As regards this clonotype: Antigen specificity is unknown.

Material: blood. V and J are TRBV5-1 and TRBJ1-1, with no clear D. This TCR came from a girl under 18 with multiple sclerosis. CDR3 sequence (DNA): TGCGCCAGCAGCAGAAACGGGGTTAACACTGAAGCTTTCTTT. This gives the protein CASSRNGVNTEAFF.